This T cell receptor beta chain was recorded in a study of T-cell memory formation after mild COVID-19. Background on the study: TCR clusters were mostly confined to one donor each. Study-level results: Clones contracting over day 15 to 85 were CD4/CD8 balanced, with later expanders leaning CD4+. Shrinking CD4+ clones were chiefly CM and EM; CD8+ ones were chiefly EMRA.

Concerning this clonotype itself: As yet, its antigen is unknown.

The germline gives CDR1 MGHRA, CDR2 YSYEKL. V gave up 5 bases and J gave up 4 bases; unmatched junction bases: 6. The CDR3 length is 14 residues. Using constant-segment primers, 5'RACE produced TCR alpha and TCR beta cDNA libraries carrying sample barcodes and UMIs. Each CDR3 protein gets one entry after TCRdb re-called the 5' RACE reads with MiXCR. This sample has approximately 500,000 distinct CDR3 sequences; around 25% occur once, and the top ten carry under 15%. The chain has TRBV4-1 and TRBJ1-2; TRBD1 matches 8 bases. This clonotype was obtained from an adult woman who had mild COVID-19 (a few samples of this study predate the infection). Cell type and time point are not known. The sample consisted of PBMCs or a T cell subset sorted from them (not recorded which). CDR3 DNA sequence: TGCGCCAGCAGCGAGGACAGGGAGAGCTATGGCTACACCTTC. Translating it yields CASSEDRESYGYTF.